Given below is one T cell receptor (beta chain) in context. Its antigen remains undetermined. It has no much larger one-base neighbor in the sample; base qualities were not kept. The data stem from a study of OX40 agonist ivuxolimab in advanced cancers. Context from the whole study: The costimulatory receptor OX40 (CD134) was targeted by ivuxolimab, a fully human IgG2 agonistic monoclonal antibody. Intravenous ivuxolimab was administered to patients every 2 weeks at six dose levels: 0.01, 0.1, 0.3, 1.5, 3 and 10 mg/kg. Among the roughly 50 dose-escalation patients, around 20 had hepatocellular carcinoma, 15 or so melanoma, 9 renal cell carcinoma and 9 head and neck cancer. In the dose-escalation cohort, approximately 80% of patients were male, and the mean age was roughly 60 years with a range of roughly 20 to 80. Patients were allowed to have had prior anti-PD-1, anti-PD-L1 or anti-CTLA-4 therapy, and roughly two fifths of the dose-escalation patients had been treated with checkpoint inhibitors. Partial responses were achieved by three dose-escalation patients, of whom one had hepatocellular carcinoma and two had cutaneous melanoma. The point of sequencing TCRbeta in the periphery was to test whether ivuxolimab changed TCR sequence diversity and drove clonal T-cell expansion. The paper describes the monotherapy dose-escalation part (N of about 57 patients) of the phase I trial of ivuxolimab. The research as a whole found: Low levels of normalized T-cell clonal expansion were also seen in some patients who did not respond. Partial responders in the 0.1-3.0 mg/kg groups had among the lowest normalized peripheral clonal expansion, especially among CD8+ T cells. At doses of 0.1 to 3.0 mg/kg, clonal expansion of both CD4+ and CD8+ T cells in blood was seen between baseline and week 6. The antigen specificity of the peripheral T cells that underwent clonal expansion was not determined. After ivuxolimab, CD8+ T cells had more expanded clones than CD4+ T cells on average.

Patients with autoimmune disease history or receiving systemic immunosuppression were excluded from the trial. Peripheral blood for TCR sequencing was collected from all dose cohorts at baseline, on cycle 4 day 1, and on cycle 7 day 1. Samples were obtained from an open-label, multicenter, first-in-human phase I dose-escalation trial of ivuxolimab. The trial enrolled adults with locally advanced or metastatic head and neck squamous cell, hepatocellular, melanoma or renal cell carcinoma. CD4+ and CD8+ T cells were sorted separately from peripheral blood before TCR sequencing. For sequencing of the TCRbeta CDR3 region, genomic DNA was extracted from the sorted cells. TCRbeta CDR3 regions were sequenced using the immunoSEQ Assay. TCRdb carries this immuneACCESS record with in-frame sequences only. Its versions omit some clonotypes, under half of them owing to an unresolved V gene in the studies checked, with the rest unexplained. This sample comprises around 16,000 clones, about four fifths of them detected only once. Jointly, the top ten make up around 70% of the sample.

For CDR1 and CDR2, the germline V gene (reference sequence) lists GTSNPN and SVGIG. Trimming removed 5 bases from V and 7 bases from J, leaving 21 bases between the germline ends. The CDR3 goes from the cysteine to the phenylalanine over 14 residues. The CDR3 DNA has 42 bases and is translated from base 1. This receptor was obtained from an adult with an advanced solid tumor such as melanoma, head and neck, liver or kidney cancer. The chain links TRBV30 with TRBJ2-7; the D match is possibly TRBD1 or TRBD2, with 5 bases aligned in each. The material sequenced was CD4+ or CD8+ T cells sorted from blood, taken in a trial of the OX40 agonist ivuxolimab. CDR3 loop: CAWPYTDKWGEQYF. The nucleotide sequence reads TGTGCCTGGCCCTACACGGATAAATGGGGGGAGCAGTACTTC.